Each of the 27 T cell receptor beta chains below was sequenced from the same sample in a study of blood T cells in healthy people across ages. For the second PCR, which ran for 7 to 11 cycles, a sample-barcoded 5' primer and a J-beta primer mix were used. TCRdb reanalysed the 5' RACE reads using MiXCR and keeps one entry per CDR3 protein. This table has around 1,500,000 distinct CDR3 sequences, approximately 30% appearing once. The sequenced sample was blood. Source of these receptors: a woman aged 25 to 39 in good health.

CDR3 protein: CSAMAGHGAYNEQFF. DNA of the CDR3: TGCAGTGCTATGGCAGGACATGGGGCGTACAATGAGCAGTTCTTC. The V call is TRBV20-1, the J call TRBJ2-1, with D possibly matching TRBD1 (5 bases). Trimming shortened V by 4 bases and J by 4 bases, and 17 bases separated the two germline ends. From germline, CDR1 is DFQATT and CDR2 SNEGSKA (reference sequence). This CDR3 has 15 amino acids.

DNA for the CDR3: TGTGCCAGCAGCCAAGAATGGAACAGGGGTAGCAATCAGCCCCAGCATTTT. Residues: CASSQEWNRGSNQPQHF. The gene calls are TRBV14 and TRBJ1-5; 7 bases map to TRBD1. V shed 0 bases and J 0 bases; nucleotides not matched to a gene: 5. CDR1 is SGHDN, CDR2 FVKESK, per germline. The CDR3 is 17 amino acids.

The chain is built from TRBV20-1 and TRBJ2-1, with 8 bases matching TRBD2. The germline gives CDR1 DFQATT, CDR2 SNEGSKA (reference sequence). The CDR3 length is 16 residues. V lost 5 bases, J lost 0 bases, and 9 bases stayed unmatched. CDR3 bases: TGCAGTGCTCACCTCCCGGGGGGGACCTCCTACAATGAGCAGTTCTTC. Translation gives CSAHLPGGTSYNEQFF.

A single count supports this clonotype. The J gene is TRBJ1-1, the V gene TRBV10-3; 7 bases fit TRBD1. V lost 10 bases to trimming and J lost 8 bases; unmatched junction nucleotides: 7. The CDR3 length is 11 residues. CDR1 and CDR2 from the germline V gene are ENHRY and SYGVKD. This chain's CDR3 is CATRDRNEAFF. Written as DNA, the CDR3 is TGTGCCACCAGGGACAGAAACGAAGCTTTCTTT.

The chain uses TRBV20-1 and TRBJ2-7, with 8 bases identical to TRBD1. Germline-derived CDR1 and CDR2 are DFQATT and SNEGSKA (reference sequence). The V segment lost 1 base and the J segment 2 bases; nucleotides outside the gene matches: 10. The CDR3 is made up of 16 amino acids. The CDR3 DNA is TGCAGTGCTAGAGGGACAGGGCCTTTTGCGCCCTACGAGCAGTACTTC. Translating gives CSARGTGPFAPYEQYF.

The gene calls are TRBV20-1 and TRBJ2-3; D is perhaps TRBD1 (5 bases). CDR3 length: 12 amino acids. Germline V CDR1 and CDR2: DFQATT, SNEGSKA (reference sequence). Trimming removed 6 bases at V and 4 bases at J, with 11 bases between. The CDR3 spells CSAPSGPDTQYF. The CDR3 DNA reads as TGCAGTGCCCCCTCAGGGCCAGATACGCAGTATTTT.

The V gene is TRBV7-2, the J gene TRBJ1-2; D is uncertain. Germline V gene lookup returns CDR1 SGHTA and CDR2 FQGNSA. This CDR3 has 15 residues. V was clipped by 1 base and J by 5 bases, with 14 bases between them. The CDR3: CASSLGFGRQYGYTF. DNA of the CDR3: TGTGCCAGCAGCTTAGGTTTTGGACGGCAATATGGCTACACCTTC.

This chain links TRBV6-2 or TRBV6-3 with TRBJ2-5; TRBD1 matches 7 bases. Germline CDR1 and CDR2: MNHEY and SVGEGT. V lost 2 bases, J lost 5 bases, and 2 bases stayed unmatched. This CDR3 comprises 13 residues. CDR3 DNA: TGTGCCAGCAGTTACACCAGGGGGGAGACCCAGTACTTC. This sequence encodes CASSYTRGETQYF.

Comments on this clonotype: This may stem from a read error, because a much larger clone lies one nucleotide away. The genes are TRBV7-9 and TRBJ1-2; 7 nucleotides match TRBD1. This CDR3 is built from 11 residues. CDR1 and CDR2 (germline): SEHNR, FQNEAQ (reference sequence). In nucleotides, the CDR3 is TGTTCCAGCAGCTTAGGGGGCCGCTACACCTTC. Translation: CSSSLGGRYTF. Combining the CDR3 with reference TRBV7-9 and TRBJ1-2 gives the whole variable domain DTGVSQNPRHKITKRGQNVTFRCDPISEHNRLYWYRQTLGQGPEFLTYFQNEAQLEKSRLLSDRFSAERPKGSFSTLEIQRTEQGDSAMYLCSSSLGGRYTFGSGTRLTVV.

This clonotype was seen a handful of times. The chain combines TRBV18 with TRBJ1-1; a possible D gene is TRBD1 (5 bases). V lost 1 base and J lost 1, with 10 bases in between. CDR1 and CDR2 from the germline V gene are KGHSH and LQKENI. The CDR3 covers 15 residues. CDR3 nucleotide sequence: TGTGCCAGCTCACCACAGACGGGACCGAACACTGAAGCTTTCTTT. It translates to CASSPQTGPNTEAFF.

The table lists this clonotype with a few counts. The junction departs from germline at one end; a sequencing error may be responsible. V usage is TRBV6-5 and J usage is TRBJ1-1, with D uncertain. The CDR3 spans 13 residues. Germline V gives CDR1 MNHEY, CDR2 SVGAGI. The CDR3 nucleotides read TGTGCCGGCAGTTATAGTTCGAACACTGAAGCTTTCTTT. This encodes CAGSYSSNTEAFF.

Concerning this clonotype: This may come from a read error, since a much larger clone is one base off. V gene TRBV29-1 combines with J gene TRBJ2-5; 11 nucleotides line up with TRBD2. J was trimmed by 11 bases and V by 8 bases; bases with no gene match: 16. The CDR3 runs to 14 residues. The germline CDR1 and CDR2 sequences are SQVTM and ANQGSEA. The CDR3 here is CSIAIAGGPGEQYF. The CDR3 DNA follows: TGCAGCATTGCAATAGCGGGAGGGCCTGGAGAGCAGTACTTC. The entire variable domain, with the rest obtained from reference TRBV29-1 and TRBJ2-5, is as follows: SAVISQKPSRDICQRGTSLTIQCQVDSQVTMMFWYRQQPGQSLTLIATANQGSEATYESGFVIDKFPISRPNLTFSTLTVSNMSPEDSSIYLCSIAIAGGPGEQYFGPGTRLLVL.

As for this clonotype: A junction end diverges from the germline sequence, so it may reflect a read error. This chain uses TRBV24-1 with TRBJ1-5; 8 nucleotides line up with TRBD1. This CDR3 contains 20 residues. Germline V lookup: CDR1 KGHDR, CDR2 SFDVKD. The CDR3 loop is CTTSDLAGGPLQDRNQPQHF. The CDR3 bases are TGTACCACCAGTGATTTGGCAGGGGGCCCCCTTCAAGATCGAAATCAGCCCCAGCATTTT.

This clonotype was picked up many times. The chain links TRBV12-3 or TRBV12-4 to TRBJ2-1, with D possibly TRBD2 on 7 matching bases. The CDR3 spans 14 residues. The V and J ends lost 8 bases and 8 bases respectively, with 19 bases between them. The CDR3 protein is CASLSGGGKDEQFF. The CDR3 bases are TGTGCCAGCCTCTCGGGGGGCGGGAAGGATGAGCAGTTCTTC.

This clonotype was seen at least ten times. V gene TRBV28 combines with J gene TRBJ2-7; D ambiguous. V was shortened by 5 bases and J by 0 bases, with 14 bases between the two germline ends. Germline values: CDR1 MDHEN, CDR2 SYDVKM. The CDR3 covers 15 residues. The CDR3 nucleotides read TGTGCCAGCAGTCTAAGAGGACGGAACTCCTACGAGCAGTACTTC. It is translated as CASSLRGRNSYEQYF.

This clonotype was counted a few times. This chain uses TRBV15 with TRBJ1-2; TRBD1 matches 8 bases. Germline CDR1 and CDR2: LNHNV and YYDKDF (reference sequence). This CDR3 spans 16 amino acids. The trim removed 0 bases at V and 6 bases at J, leaving 9 bases unmatched. This CDR3 is CATSRDRGQGGNGYTF. In nucleotides, the CDR3 is TGTGCCACCAGCAGAGACCGCGGACAGGGTGGTAATGGCTACACCTTC.

The chain links TRBV12-3 or TRBV12-4 to TRBJ1-5; D is uncertain. The CDR3 is 14 residues long. V gave up 0 bases and J gave up 6 bases, with 9 bases separating them. The CDR3 region has the DNA TGTGCCAGCAGTTTAGCCAGGCCCTCTCAGCCCCAGCATTTT. Its protein product is CASSLARPSQPQHF.

The table lists this clonotype with a few counts. The CDR3: CASSLDTGTNYEQYF. CDR3 nucleotide sequence: TGTGCCAGCAGCTTGGACACCGGGACAAACTACGAGCAGTACTTC. The chain uses TRBV5-4 and TRBJ2-7, with TRBD1 as a possible D gene (6 bases). Between the trimmed V and J ends, which lost 0 bases and 3 bases, there was a span of 13 bases. From germline, CDR1 is SGHNT and CDR2 YYREEE (reference sequence). CDR3 length: 15 residues.

This clonotype has only a few counts. This chain joins TRBV20-1 and TRBJ2-1; D remains unclear. Per the germline V gene, CDR1 is DFQATT and CDR2 is SNEGSKA (reference sequence). With 3 bases removed from V and 0 bases from J, the gap between germline ends came to 9 bases. The CDR3 sequence is 14 residues long. The CDR3 DNA sequence: TGCAGTGCTAGTTACTCGAGCTCCTACAATGAGCAGTTCTTC. As protein: CSASYSSSYNEQFF.

In its sample, this clonotype was seen a few times. The chain links TRBV2 to TRBJ2-7, with D possibly TRBD1 on 5 matching bases. Germline V gene data show CDR1 as SNHLY and CDR2 as FYNNEI. The CDR3 totals 13 residues. The V end was cut by 7 bases, the J end by 0 bases, with 10 bases between. CDR3 coding DNA: TGTGCCAGCACTACAGGAGCCTCCTACGAGCAGTACTTC. This sequence encodes CASTTGASYEQYF. Filled out from reference TRBV2 and TRBJ2-7, the complete variable domain reads EPEVTQTPSHQVTQMGQEVILRCVPISNHLYFYWYRQILGQKVEFLVSFYNNEISEKSEIFDDQFSVERPDGSNFTLKIRSTKLEDSAMYFCASTTGASYEQYFGPGTRLTVT.

This clonotype has ten or more counts. V is TRBV20-1 and J is TRBJ2-7; the match to TRBD1 covers 8 bases. The CDR3 contains 13 residues. The junction had 7 bases not matched to a gene; V was cut back by 7 bases and J by 2 bases. Germline loops: CDR1 DFQATT, CDR2 SNEGSKA (reference sequence). The CDR3 DNA sequence: TGCAGTGTTGAGGGGGACAGGACCTACGAGCAGTACTTC. Protein: CSVEGDRTYEQYF.

This clonotype was recorded a few times. The chain employs TRBV7-2 and TRBJ2-7; 8 nucleotides align to TRBD2. CDR3 length equals 15 residues. Germline V gene data show CDR1 as SGHTA and CDR2 as FQGNSA. With 2 bases clipped from V and 8 bases from J, the junction kept 11 bases outside the gene matches. CDR3 residues: CASSLSSTGGTKQYF. The CDR3 region has the DNA TGTGCCAGCAGCTTATCCTCAACGGGAGGGACGAAGCAGTACTTC.

This chain links TRBV7-9 with TRBJ2-7; TRBD1 agrees at 7 bases. This CDR3 comprises 16 residues. J gave up 2 bases and V 4 bases, and 11 bases lay outside the gene matches. Germline loops: CDR1 SEHNR, CDR2 FQNEAQ (reference sequence). The CDR3 region is CASSSTGTDFPYEQYF. The CDR3 region has the DNA TGTGCCAGCAGCTCGACCGGGACAGATTTTCCCTACGAGCAGTACTTC.

This clonotype was seen more than once but under ten times. The chain joins TRBV20-1 to TRBJ2-3; 7 bases fit TRBD2. Looked up from germline, CDR1 is DFQATT and CDR2 is SNEGSKA (reference sequence). The CDR3 spans 15 residues. Trimming removed 6 bases from V and 5 bases from J; junction bases left unmatched: 14. The CDR3 loop is CSARTGEGRGDTQYF. The CDR3 region has the DNA TGCAGTGCCAGAACCGGGGAGGGACGTGGAGATACGCAGTATTTT.

This chain uses TRBV21-1 with TRBJ1-5. TRBV21-1 represents a pseudogene. This CDR3 contains 13 residues. The CDR3 DNA sequence: TGTGCCAGCAGCAAAGTATGGGGTCAGCCCCAGCATTTT. As protein: CASSKVWGQPQHF.

As regards this clonotype: A read error is possible here, since a much larger clone lies one base away. This chain uses TRBV5-1 with TRBJ2-7; D gene unclear. The CDR3 totals 14 residues. The V gene lost 5 bases and the J gene lost 2 bases, with 14 bases spanning the gap. Germline V gene lookup returns CDR1 SGHRS and CDR2 YFSETQ. Here the CDR3 reads CASRRELIPYEQYF. The CDR3 region has the DNA TGCGCCAGCAGACGCGAGCTTATACCCTACGAGCAGTACTTC.

This clonotype was found many times. At one end, the junction sequence differs from germline, possibly due to a read error. The chain combines TRBV12-3 or TRBV12-4 with TRBJ2-7, with TRBD2 matching over 13 bases. The CDR3 length is 14 residues. This CDR3 reads CASSHGLAGDEQYF. The CDR3 DNA is TGCGCCAGCAGCCACGGACTAGCGGGAGACGAGCAGTACTTC.